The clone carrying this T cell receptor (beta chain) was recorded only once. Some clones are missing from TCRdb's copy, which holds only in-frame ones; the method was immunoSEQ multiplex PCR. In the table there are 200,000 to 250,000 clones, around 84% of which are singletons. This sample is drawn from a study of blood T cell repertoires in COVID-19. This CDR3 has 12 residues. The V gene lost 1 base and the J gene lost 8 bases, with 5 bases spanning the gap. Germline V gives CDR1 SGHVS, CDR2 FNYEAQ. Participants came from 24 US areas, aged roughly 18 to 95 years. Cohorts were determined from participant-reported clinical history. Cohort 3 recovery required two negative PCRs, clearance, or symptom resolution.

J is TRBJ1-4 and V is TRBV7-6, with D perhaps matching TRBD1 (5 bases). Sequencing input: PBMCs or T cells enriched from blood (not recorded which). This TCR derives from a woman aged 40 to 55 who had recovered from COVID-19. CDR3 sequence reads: CASSLDREKLFF. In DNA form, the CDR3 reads TGTGCCAGCAGCTTAGACAGGGAAAAACTGTTTTTT.